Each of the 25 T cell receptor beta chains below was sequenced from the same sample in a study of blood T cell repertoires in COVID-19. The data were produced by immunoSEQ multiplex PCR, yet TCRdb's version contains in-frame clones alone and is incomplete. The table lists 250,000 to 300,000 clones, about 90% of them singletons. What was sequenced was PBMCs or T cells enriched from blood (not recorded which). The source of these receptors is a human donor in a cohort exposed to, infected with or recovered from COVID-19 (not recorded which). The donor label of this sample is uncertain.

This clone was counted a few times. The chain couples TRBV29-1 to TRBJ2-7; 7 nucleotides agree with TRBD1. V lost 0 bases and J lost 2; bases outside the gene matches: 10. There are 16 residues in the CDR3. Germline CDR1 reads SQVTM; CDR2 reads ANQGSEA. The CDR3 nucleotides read TGCAGCGTTGAAGATCGGGTTTCAGGACAGGCCTACGAGCAGTACTTC. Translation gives CSVEDRVSGQAYEQYF.

Here the CDR3 DNA reads TGTGCCAGCTCACCGTCGGTGGGAGGGGATGGCTACACCTTC. This sequence encodes CASSPSVGGDGYTF. The chain is built from TRBV18 and TRBJ1-2; tentative D call: TRBD1 (5 bases). Trimming left V 3 bases short and J 6 bases short, with 14 bases between. Looked up from germline, CDR1 is KGHSH and CDR2 is LQKENI. This CDR3 contains 14 residues.

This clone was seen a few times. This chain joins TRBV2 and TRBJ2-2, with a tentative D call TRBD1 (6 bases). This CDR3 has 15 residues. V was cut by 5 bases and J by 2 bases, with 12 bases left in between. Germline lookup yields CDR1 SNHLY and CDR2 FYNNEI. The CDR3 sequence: CASSPTGSNTGELFF. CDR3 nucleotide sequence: TGTGCCAGCAGTCCTACAGGGAGTAACACCGGGGAGCTGTTTTTT.

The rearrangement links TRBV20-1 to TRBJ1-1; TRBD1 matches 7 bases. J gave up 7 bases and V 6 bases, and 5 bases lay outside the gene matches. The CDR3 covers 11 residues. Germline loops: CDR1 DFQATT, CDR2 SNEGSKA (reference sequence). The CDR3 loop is CSAPTGIEAFF. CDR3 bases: TGCAGTGCCCCGACAGGGATTGAAGCTTTCTTT.

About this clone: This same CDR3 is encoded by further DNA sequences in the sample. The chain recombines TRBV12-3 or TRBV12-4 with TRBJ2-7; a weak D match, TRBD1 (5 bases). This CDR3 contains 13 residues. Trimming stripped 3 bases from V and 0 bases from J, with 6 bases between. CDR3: CASSLDNSYEQYF. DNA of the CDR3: TGTGCCAGCAGTTTGGACAACTCCTACGAGCAGTACTTC.

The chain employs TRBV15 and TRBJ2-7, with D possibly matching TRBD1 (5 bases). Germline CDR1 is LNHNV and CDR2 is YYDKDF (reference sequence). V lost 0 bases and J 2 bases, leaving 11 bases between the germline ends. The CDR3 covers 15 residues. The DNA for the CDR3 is TGTGCCACCAGCAGAGATACCCAGGGCCCCTACGAGCAGTACTTC. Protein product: CATSRDTQGPYEQYF. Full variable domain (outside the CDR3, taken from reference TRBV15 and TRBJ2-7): DAMVIQNPRYQVTQFGKPVTLSCSQTLNHNVMYWYQQKSSQAPKLLFHYYDKDFNNEADTPDNFQSRRPNTSFCFLDIRSPGLGDTAMYLCATSRDTQGPYEQYFGPGTRLTVT.

The CDR3 region is CASSIPRLRVGGGRDEQFF. DNA for the CDR3: TGTGCCAGTAGTATACCCAGGTTAAGGGTTGGCGGGGGTAGAGATGAGCAGTTCTTC. V is TRBV19 and J is TRBJ2-1; TRBD2 matches 7 bases. The germline gives CDR1 LNHDA, CDR2 SQIVND (reference sequence). This CDR3 is built from 19 residues. The trim removed 2 bases at V and 8 bases at J, leaving 21 bases unmatched.

CDR3 DNA: TGTGCCAGCAGTTTCTTGCCTTTGAGGCCAGATACGCAGTATTTT. Residues: CASSFLPLRPDTQYF. This chain joins TRBV27 and TRBJ2-3; D is undetermined. Trimming removed 3 bases from V and 4 bases from J, with 14 bases in between. The CDR3 totals 15 residues. CDR1 is MNHEY, CDR2 SMNVEV, per germline (reference sequence).

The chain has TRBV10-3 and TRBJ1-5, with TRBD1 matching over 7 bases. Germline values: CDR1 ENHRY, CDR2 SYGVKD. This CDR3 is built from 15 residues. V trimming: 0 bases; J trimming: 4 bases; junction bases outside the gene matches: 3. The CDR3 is CAISESGQQNQPQHF. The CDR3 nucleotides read TGTGCCATCAGTGAGTCGGGACAGCAGAATCAGCCCCAGCATTTT.

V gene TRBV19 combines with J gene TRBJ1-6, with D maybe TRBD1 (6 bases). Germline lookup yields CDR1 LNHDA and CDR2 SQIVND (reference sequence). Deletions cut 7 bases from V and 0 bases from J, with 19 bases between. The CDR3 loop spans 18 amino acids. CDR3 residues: CASTQPTGPSSYNSPLHF. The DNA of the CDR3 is TGTGCCAGTACCCAACCGACAGGACCGAGCTCCTATAATTCACCCCTCCACTTT.

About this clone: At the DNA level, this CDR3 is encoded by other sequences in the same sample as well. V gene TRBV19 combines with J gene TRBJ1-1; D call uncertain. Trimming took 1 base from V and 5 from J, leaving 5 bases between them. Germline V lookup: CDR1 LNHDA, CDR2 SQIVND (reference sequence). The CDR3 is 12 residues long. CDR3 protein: CASSIGQTEAFF. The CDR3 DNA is TGTGCCAGTAGTATAGGGCAGACTGAAGCTTTCTTT. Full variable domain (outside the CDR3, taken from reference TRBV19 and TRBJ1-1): DGGITQSPKYLFRKEGQNVTLSCEQNLNHDAMYWYRQDPGQGLRLIYYSQIVNDFQKGDIAEGYSVSREKKESFPLTVTSAQKNPTAFYLCASSIGQTEAFFGQGTRLTVV.

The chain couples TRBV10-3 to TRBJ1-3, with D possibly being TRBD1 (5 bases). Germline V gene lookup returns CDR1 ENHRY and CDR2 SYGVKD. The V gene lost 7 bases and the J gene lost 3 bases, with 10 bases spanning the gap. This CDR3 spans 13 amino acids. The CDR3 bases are TGTGCCATCACGCAGGGAGGTGGAAACACCATATATTTT. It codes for CAITQGGGNTIYF.

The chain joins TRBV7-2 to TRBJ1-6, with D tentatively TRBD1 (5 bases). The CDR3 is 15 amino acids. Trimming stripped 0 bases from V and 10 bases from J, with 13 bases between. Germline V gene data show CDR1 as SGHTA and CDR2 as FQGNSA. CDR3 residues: CASSLAQGAGSPLHF. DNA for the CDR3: TGTGCCAGCAGCTTAGCGCAAGGGGCCGGCTCACCCCTCCACTTT. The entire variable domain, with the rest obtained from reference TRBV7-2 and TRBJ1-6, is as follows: GAGVSQSPSNKVTEKGKDVELRCDPISGHTALYWYRQSLGQGLEFLIYFQGNSAPDKSGLPSDRFSAERTGGSVSTLTIQRTQQEDSAVYLCASSLAQGAGSPLHFGNGTRLTVT.

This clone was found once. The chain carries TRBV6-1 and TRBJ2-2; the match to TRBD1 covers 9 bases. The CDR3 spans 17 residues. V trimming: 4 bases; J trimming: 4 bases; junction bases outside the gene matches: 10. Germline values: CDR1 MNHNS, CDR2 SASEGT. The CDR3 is CASSATVGQGATGELFF. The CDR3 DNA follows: TGTGCCAGCAGTGCCACCGTGGGACAGGGTGCCACCGGGGAGCTGTTTTTT.

CDR3 sequence reads: CATSDFTGGAFF. The CDR3 nucleotides are TGTGCCACCAGTGATTTTACAGGGGGAGCTTTCTTT. The chain combines TRBV24-1 with TRBJ1-1; 8 bases line up with TRBD1. CDR3 size: 12 residues. Trimming removed 1 base from V and 10 bases from J; junction bases left unmatched: 1. The germline V gene encodes CDR1 KGHDR and CDR2 SFDVKD.

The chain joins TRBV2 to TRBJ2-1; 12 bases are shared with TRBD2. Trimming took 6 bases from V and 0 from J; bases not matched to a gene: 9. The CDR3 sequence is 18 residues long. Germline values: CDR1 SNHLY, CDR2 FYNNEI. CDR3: CASSPRLAGAISYNEQFF. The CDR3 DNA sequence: TGTGCCAGCAGCCCGAGACTAGCGGGGGCTATCTCCTACAATGAGCAGTTCTTC.

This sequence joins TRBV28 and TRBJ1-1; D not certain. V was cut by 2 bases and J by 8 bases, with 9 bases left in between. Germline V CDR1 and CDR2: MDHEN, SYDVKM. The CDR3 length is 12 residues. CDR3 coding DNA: TGTGCCAGCAGTTTACCCCTGAGGGAAGCTTTCTTT. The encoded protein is CASSLPLREAFF.

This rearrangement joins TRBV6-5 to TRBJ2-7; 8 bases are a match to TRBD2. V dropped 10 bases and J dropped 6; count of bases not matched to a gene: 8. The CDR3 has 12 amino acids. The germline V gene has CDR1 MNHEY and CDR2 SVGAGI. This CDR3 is CATGGGSSEQYF. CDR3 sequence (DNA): TGTGCCACCGGGGGGGGTAGCTCCGAGCAGTACTTC.

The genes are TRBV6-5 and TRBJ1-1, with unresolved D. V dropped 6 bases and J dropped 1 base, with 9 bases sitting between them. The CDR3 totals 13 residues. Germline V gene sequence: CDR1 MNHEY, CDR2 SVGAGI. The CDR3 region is CASSFLKNTEAFF. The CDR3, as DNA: TGTGCCAGCAGCTTCCTTAAGAACACTGAAGCTTTCTTT.

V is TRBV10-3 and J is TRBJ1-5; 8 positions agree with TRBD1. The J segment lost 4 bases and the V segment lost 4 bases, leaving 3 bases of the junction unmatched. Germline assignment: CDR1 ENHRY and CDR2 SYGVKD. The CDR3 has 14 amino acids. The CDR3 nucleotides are TGTGCCATCAGTGCCAGGGGGCAGAATCAGCCCCAGCATTTT. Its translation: CAISARGQNQPQHF.

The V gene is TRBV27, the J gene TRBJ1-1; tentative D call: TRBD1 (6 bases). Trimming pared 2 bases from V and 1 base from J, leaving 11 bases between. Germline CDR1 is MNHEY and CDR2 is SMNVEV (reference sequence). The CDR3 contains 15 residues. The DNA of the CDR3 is TGTGCCAGCAGTTTAGACAGGACCTGGAACACTGAAGCTTTCTTT. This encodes CASSLDRTWNTEAFF.

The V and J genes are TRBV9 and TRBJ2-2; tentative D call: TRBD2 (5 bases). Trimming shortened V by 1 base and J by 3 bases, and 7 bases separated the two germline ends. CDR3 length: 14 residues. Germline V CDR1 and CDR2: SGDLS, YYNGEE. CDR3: CASSVLRDTGELFF. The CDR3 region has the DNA TGTGCCAGCAGCGTATTGAGGGACACCGGGGAGCTGTTTTTT. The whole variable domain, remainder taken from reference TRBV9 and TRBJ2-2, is DSGVTQTPKHLITATGQRVTLRCSPRSGDLSVYWYQQSLDQGLQFLIQYYNGEERAKGNILERFSAQQFPDLHSELNLSSLELGDSALYFCASSVLRDTGELFFGEGSRLTVL.

The CDR3 loop is CATSAGGKTEAFF. The CDR3, as DNA: TGTGCCACCAGTGCAGGGGGAAAAACTGAAGCTTTCTTT. The chain employs TRBV24-1 and TRBJ1-1; 7 nucleotides align to TRBD1. CDR3 length: 13 amino acids. V trimming: 5 bases; J trimming: 5 bases; junction bases outside the gene matches: 4. Germline assignment: CDR1 KGHDR and CDR2 SFDVKD.

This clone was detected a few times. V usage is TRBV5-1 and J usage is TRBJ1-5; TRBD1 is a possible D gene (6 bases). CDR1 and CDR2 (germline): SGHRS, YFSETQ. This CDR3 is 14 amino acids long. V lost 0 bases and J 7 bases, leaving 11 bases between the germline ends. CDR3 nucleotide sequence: TGCGCCAGCAGCTTGGGGGCAGGGGAGCAGCCCCAGCATTTT. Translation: CASSLGAGEQPQHF.

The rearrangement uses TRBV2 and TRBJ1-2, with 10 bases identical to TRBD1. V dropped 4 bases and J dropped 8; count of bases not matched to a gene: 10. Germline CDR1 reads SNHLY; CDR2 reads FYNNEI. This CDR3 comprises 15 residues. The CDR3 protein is CASSVNPGQGDGYTF. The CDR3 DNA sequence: TGTGCCAGCAGTGTAAATCCAGGACAGGGGGACGGCTACACCTTC.